The rows below give T cell receptor beta chains drawn from one sample of a study of blood T cell repertoires in COVID-19. Generated by immunoSEQ multiplex PCR, the TCRdb table keeps only in-frame clones and is missing some. Of about 55,000 clones in the sample, 85% to 90% were seen once. The material sequenced was peripheral blood. These receptors were taken from a human donor in a cohort sampled during active COVID-19. Both conserved end residues are part of each CDR3.

v_call	j_call	cdr3_aa
TRBV5-1	TRBJ1-1	CASSLVGAGGTEAFF
TRBV3-1/TRBV3-2	TRBJ2-1	CASSQTTLAGGYNEQFF
TRBV4-1	TRBJ1-2	CASSQDGAGDGYTF
TRBV7-2	TRBJ2-2	CASSPRQGSSGELFF
TRBV10-3	TRBJ1-1	CAISLGGANTEAFF
TRBV7-9	TRBJ1-2	CASSLATGQGPGGYTF
TRBV30	TRBJ1-6	CAWSGQENSPLHF
TRBV19	TRBJ1-1	CASSIEAPGSVSYTEAFF
TRBV6-1	TRBJ1-2	CASSEGTAANYGYTF
TRBV7-9	TRBJ1-5	CASSLAWDRGRWSNQPQHF
TRBV7-7	TRBJ2-7	CASSPGDRDHEQYF
TRBV18	TRBJ2-7	CASSLDRSGSYEQYF
TRBV5-6	TRBJ2-7	CASSPRGFTYEQYF
TRBV6-5	TRBJ1-1	CASRVAGFRTEAFF
TRBV14	TRBJ2-1	CASSQGVVGVGEQFF
TRBV7-3	TRBJ2-3	CASSLRPSGGADTQYF
TRBV7-2	TRBJ2-5	CASSLQGAETQYF
TRBV5-4	TRBJ1-1	CASSRGRKEAFF
TRBV5-4	TRBJ2-7	CASSLAGSGRSYEQYF
TRBV30	TRBJ1-6	CAWSVGAGPHF
TRBV6-5	TRBJ2-4	CASSLAGGVENIQYF
TRBV10-3	TRBJ2-7	CAISDRKYEQYF
TRBV12-3/TRBV12-4	TRBJ2-3	CASNGQGFDTQYF
TRBV27	TRBJ2-7	CASSRAGTYSYEQYF
TRBV12-3/TRBV12-4	TRBJ1-1	CASSLPAGEAFF
TRBV2	TRBJ2-7	CASSDGTGGDEQYF
TRBV9	TRBJ2-7	CASSGQGALPYEQYF
TRBV4-2	TRBJ2-1	CASSQGRGDEQFF
TRBV9	TRBJ2-1	CASSAGGTGGYNEQFF
TRBV11-2	TRBJ1-1	CASSLQGRTEAFF
TRBV7-6	TRBJ2-5	CASSVGQLQETQYF
TRBV5-4	TRBJ1-3	CASSRDRGGGNTIYF
TRBV10-2	TRBJ2-3	CASSETSRDTQYF
TRBV28	TRBJ2-7	CASSSNPFLAGSNEQYF
TRBV28	TRBJ2-7	CASSRPGQGTYEQYF
TRBV12-3/TRBV12-4	TRBJ2-7	CASSMGSGEQYF
TRBV5-1	TRBJ2-1	CASSQERSAYNEQFF
TRBV3-1/TRBV3-2	TRBJ2-2	CASSPRQGGYTGELFF
TRBV28	TRBJ1-5	CASRGTGSYQPQHF
TRBV30	TRBJ1-2	CASRWQTFYGYTF
TRBV6-5	TRBJ2-2	CASKGGLAIPGELFF
TRBV7-2	TRBJ2-7	CASSLGSAYEQYF